One sample yielded the 27 T cell receptor beta chains listed below, sequenced in a study of T cell changes during pregnancy in multiple sclerosis. Sequencing was performed with immunoSEQ multiplex PCR; in TCRdb, only in-frame clones are kept and a portion is missing. The table lists roughly 40,000 clones, roughly 85% of them singletons. The sample was CD4+ T cells from peripheral blood mononuclear cells, taken before pregnancy. These TCRs come from a female donor with multiple sclerosis, enrolled in a pregnancy study.

The chain uses TRBV2 and TRBJ2-3, with D perhaps TRBD2 (5 bases). This CDR3 region has 14 residues. The germline V and J ends were trimmed by 8 bases and 6 bases, with 18 bases remaining between them. The germline CDR1 and CDR2 sequences are SNHLY and FYNNEI. The CDR3 DNA sequence: TGTGCCAGCCGCGGGCCCCCGCACGGCGATACGCAGTATTTT. Protein: CASRGPPHGDTQYF.

This chain connects TRBV5-1 to TRBJ1-4; 7 nucleotides line up with TRBD1. Germline CDR1 and CDR2: SGHRS and YFSETQ. The CDR3 consists of 14 residues. The V segment lost 3 bases and the J segment 3 bases; nucleotides outside the gene matches: 2. As DNA, the CDR3 is TGCGCCAGCAGCTCCGGGACAGCTAATGAAAAACTGTTTTTT. Residues: CASSSGTANEKLFF.

The table lists this clone with a count of one. The gene calls are TRBV14 and TRBJ2-1; 9 bases match TRBD1. Germline V gene sequence: CDR1 SGHDN, CDR2 FVKESK. V was pared by 0 bases and J by 7 bases, with 7 bases of the junction left unmatched. The CDR3 is made up of 16 amino acids. The CDR3 DNA is TGTGCCAGCAGCCAAGAGATAGGACAGGGGAGTAATGAGCAGTTCTTC. The encoded protein is CASSQEIGQGSNEQFF.

V and J are TRBV27 and TRBJ2-5; 9 positions agree with TRBD1. J was trimmed by 3 bases and V by 9 bases; bases with no gene match: 2. Germline CDR1 reads MNHEY; CDR2 reads SMNVEV (reference sequence). The CDR3 sequence is 12 residues long. The CDR3 sequence: CARTGGEETQYF. CDR3 bases: TGTGCCAGGACAGGGGGGGAAGAGACCCAGTACTTC.

This clone was detected only a few times. A read error may produce the germline difference seen at one junction end. The V gene is TRBV7-7, the J gene TRBJ1-1, with D possibly being TRBD1 (6 bases). The CDR3 totals 13 residues. Germline V gives CDR1 SSHAT, CDR2 FNYEAQ (reference sequence). The DNA for the CDR3 is TGTGCTAGCAGCCTTAAAGGGGGCACTGAAGCTTTCTTT. Protein: CASSLKGGTEAFF.

The J gene is TRBJ2-1, the V gene TRBV25-1; perhaps TRBD2 as D (6 bases). CDR3 size: 17 residues. V was pared by 6 bases and J by 7 bases, with 25 bases between. Germline V lookup: CDR1 MGHDK, CDR2 SYGVNS. Here the CDR3 reads CASSTTTGDGSRNEQFF. The CDR3 bases are TGTGCCAGCAGCACCACAACAGGCGACGGGAGTAGGAATGAGCAGTTCTTC.

V usage is TRBV9 and J usage is TRBJ2-5; 7 nucleotides line up with TRBD1. CDR3 length: 13 residues. J gave up 4 bases and V 2 bases, and 2 bases lay outside the gene matches. The germline CDR1 and CDR2 sequences are SGDLS and YYNGEE. This chain's CDR3 is CASSVRGRETQYF. As DNA, the CDR3 is TGTGCCAGCAGCGTGAGGGGGCGAGAGACCCAGTACTTC.

The J gene is TRBJ1-1, the V gene TRBV6-1; tentative D call: TRBD1 (5 bases). V was cut by 4 bases and J by 6 bases, with 18 bases left in between. CDR3 length: 15 residues. Germline-derived CDR1 and CDR2 are MNHNS and SASEGT. CDR3 residues: CASSGREGYYPEAFF. CDR3 DNA sequence: TGTGCCAGCAGTGGGAGGGAGGGGTATTACCCTGAAGCTTTCTTT.

The chain couples TRBV27 to TRBJ1-1; maybe TRBD1 (6 bases). V was trimmed by 7 bases and J by 0 bases, leaving 9 bases between them. CDR1 MNHEY and CDR2 SMNVEV come from the germline V gene (reference sequence). The CDR3 runs to 13 residues. This chain's CDR3 is CASKGGMNTEAFF. The CDR3 DNA reads as TGTGCCAGCAAGGGGGGGATGAACACTGAAGCTTTCTTT.

The count of this clone is one. The chain employs TRBV5-4 and TRBJ1-2; 7 bases match TRBD1. V lost 3 bases, J lost 3 bases, and 8 bases stayed unmatched. Germline V gives CDR1 SGHNT, CDR2 YYREEE (reference sequence). The CDR3 runs to 15 residues. The CDR3 DNA reads as TGTGCCAGCAGCTCCAAGACAGGGCTGCACTATGGCTACACCTTC. Translating it yields CASSSKTGLHYGYTF. The entire variable domain, with the rest obtained from reference TRBV5-4 and TRBJ1-2, is as follows: ETGVTQSPTHLIKTRGQQVTLRCSSQSGHNTVSWYQQALGQGPQFIFQYYREEENGRGNFPPRFSGLQFPNYSSELNVNALELDDSALYLCASSSKTGLHYGYTFGSGTRLTVV.

This rearrangement joins TRBV27 to TRBJ2-3; TRBD2 agrees at 9 bases. V was clipped by 2 bases and J by 1 base; unmatched bases: 16. The CDR3 has 20 residues. The germline gives CDR1 MNHEY, CDR2 SMNVEV (reference sequence). CDR3 nucleotide sequence: TGTGCCAGCAGTTTAGGTTGGGGGCGGGAGGGCCTCGGCGGCACAGATACGCAGTATTTT. This encodes CASSLGWGREGLGGTDTQYF.

This chain connects TRBV4-3 to TRBJ2-7; tentatively, D is TRBD2 (6 bases). V was clipped by 1 base and J by 0 bases, with 10 bases between them. Germline assignment: CDR1 LGHNA and CDR2 YSLEER. CDR3 length equals 15 residues. The CDR3, as DNA: TGCGCCAGCAGCCAAGCTGGAGGGGTCTCCTACGAGCAGTACTTC. It codes for CASSQAGGVSYEQYF.

V usage is TRBV9 and J usage is TRBJ2-7; TRBD2 agrees at 11 bases. Germline trimming cut 4 bases from V and 2 bases from J; bases unmatched to any gene: 8. Germline assignment: CDR1 SGDLS and CDR2 YYNGEE. The CDR3 is 16 residues long. This chain's CDR3 is CASSPHLAGGPYEQYF. CDR3 in DNA: TGTGCCAGCAGCCCCCACTTAGCGGGAGGGCCCTACGAGCAGTACTTC. Variable domain in full (rest from reference TRBV9 and TRBJ2-7): DSGVTQTPKHLITATGQRVTLRCSPRSGDLSVYWYQQSLDQGLQFLIQYYNGEERAKGNILERFSAQQFPDLHSELNLSSLELGDSALYFCASSPHLAGGPYEQYFGPGTRLTVT.

This clone was picked up a small number of times. The chain recombines TRBV7-9 with TRBJ1-1; TRBD1 matches 9 bases. The length of the CDR3 is 15 residues. Germline CDR1 reads SEHNR; CDR2 reads FQNEAQ (reference sequence). V lost 7 bases to trimming and J lost 5 bases; unmatched junction nucleotides: 11. The CDR3 coding sequence is TGTGCCAGCAACAGGGGGGGGACAGGGTATACTGAAGCTTTCTTT. Encoded protein: CASNRGGTGYTEAFF.

The V and J genes are TRBV5-1 and TRBJ2-5; TRBD2 agrees at 13 bases. The CDR3 is 17 residues long. CDR1 SGHRS and CDR2 YFSETQ come from the germline V gene. With V trimmed by 2 bases and J by 4 bases, 8 bases remained unmatched. CDR3 loop: CASSLGGGLAGRETQYF. The DNA of the CDR3 is TGCGCCAGCAGCTTAGGGGGGGGACTAGCGGGAAGAGAGACCCAGTACTTC.

The chain couples TRBV6-6 to TRBJ2-7, with 9 bases lining up with TRBD1. CDR1 and CDR2 from the germline V gene are MNHNY and SVGAGI (reference sequence). With 6 bases clipped from V and 1 base from J, the junction kept 7 bases outside the gene matches. The CDR3 is 15 residues long. The CDR3 DNA reads as TGTGCCAGCAGGCATTCCGGGACAGGGTCCTACGAGCAGTACTTC. This codes for CASRHSGTGSYEQYF.

V gene TRBV4-1 combines with J gene TRBJ1-2; D uncertain. CDR1 and CDR2 from the germline V gene are MGHRA and YSYEKL. CDR3 length: 19 residues. Between the trimmed V and J ends, which lost 1 base and 1 base, there was a span of 22 bases. The CDR3 sequence: CASSQGRQQYGGFNYGYTF. CDR3 sequence (DNA): TGCGCCAGCAGCCAAGGTAGACAACAGTACGGAGGATTTAACTATGGCTACACCTTC.

This chain uses TRBV27 with TRBJ2-7; TRBD2 is a possible D gene (6 bases). Between the trimmed V and J ends, which lost 6 bases and 0 bases, there was a span of 24 bases. The length of the CDR3 is 18 residues. Germline CDR1 is MNHEY and CDR2 is SMNVEV (reference sequence). The CDR3 DNA is TGTGCCAGCAGATCCACGCGACGGGGACTGCAAAACTCCTACGAGCAGTACTTC. Translated: CASRSTRRGLQNSYEQYF.

The V call is TRBV4-1, the J call TRBJ2-1; unclear D gene. Trimming took 2 bases from V and 0 from J, leaving 11 bases between them. This CDR3 is 16 amino acids long. Germline V gene lookup returns CDR1 MGHRA and CDR2 YSYEKL. CDR3 residues: CASSQLDIISYNEQFF. The CDR3 DNA is TGCGCCAGCAGCCAACTTGACATAATCTCCTACAATGAGCAGTTCTTC.

The chain is built from TRBV7-8 and TRBJ1-1; D may be TRBD1 (6 bases). V lost 5 bases and J 3 bases, leaving 13 bases between the germline ends. The CDR3 contains 14 residues. Germline V lookup: CDR1 SGHVS, CDR2 FQNEAQ. CDR3 amino acids: CASSLNDRYTEAFF. The CDR3 bases are TGTGCCAGCAGCCTAAATGACAGGTACACTGAAGCTTTCTTT.

The chain is built from TRBV11-1 and TRBJ2-1, with 7 nucleotides matching TRBD2. The CDR3 has 15 amino acids. Germline loops: CDR1 SGHAT, CDR2 FQDESV (reference sequence). The ends lost 5 bases at V and 4 bases at J; junction bases unmatched: 8. As DNA, the CDR3 is TGTGCCAGCAGCCCAAGCGGGATCGGTTACAATGAGCAGTTCTTC. Translation gives CASSPSGIGYNEQFF.

The chain employs TRBV11-2 and TRBJ2-7; 7 bases agree with TRBD1. With 0 bases clipped from V and 0 bases from J, the junction kept 2 bases outside the gene matches. The CDR3 spans 15 residues. Germline values: CDR1 SGHAT, CDR2 FQNNGV. The CDR3 DNA sequence: TGTGCCAGCAGCTTAGACCGGGACAGCTCCTACGAGCAGTACTTC. Amino acid sequence: CASSLDRDSSYEQYF.

This rearrangement joins TRBV19 to TRBJ1-5; the D gene is possibly TRBD1 (5 bases). There are 15 residues in the CDR3. Germline V gene data show CDR1 as LNHDA and CDR2 as SQIVND (reference sequence). The V gene lost 5 bases and the J gene lost 2 bases, with 13 bases spanning the gap. DNA for the CDR3: TGTGCCAGTAGTCTGGGGGGTGGTGGCAATCAGCCCCAGCATTTT. Translation: CASSLGGGGNQPQHF.

The genes are TRBV30 and TRBJ2-1; TRBD2 aligns across 8 bases. The CDR3 length is 15 residues. V lost 7 bases to trimming and J lost 6 bases; unmatched junction nucleotides: 14. The germline V gene has CDR1 GTSNPN and CDR2 SVGIG (reference sequence). CDR3 protein: CALSRGLGDSNEQFF. CDR3 bases: TGTGCCTTGTCTCGGGGACTAGGGGATAGCAATGAGCAGTTCTTC.

The chain recombines TRBV14 with TRBJ2-1; D gene uncertain. From germline, CDR1 is SGHDN and CDR2 FVKESK. The length of the CDR3 is 11 residues. V was shortened by 2 bases and J by 12 bases, with 8 bases between the two germline ends. The CDR3 here is CASSQNLMQFF. Here the CDR3 DNA reads TGTGCCAGCAGCCAAAACTTAATGCAGTTCTTC. Variable domain in full (rest from reference TRBV14 and TRBJ2-1): EAGVTQFPSHSVIEKGQTVTLRCDPISGHDNLYWYRRVMGKEIKFLLHFVKESKQDESGMPNNRFLAERTGGTYSTLKVQPAELEDSGVYFCASSQNLMQFFGPGTRLTVL.

The chain links TRBV10-3 to TRBJ2-7; 10 nucleotides agree with TRBD2. The germline V gene encodes CDR1 ENHRY and CDR2 SYGVKD. Trimming cost V 9 bases and J 4 bases; bases outside gene matches: 9. This CDR3 region has 14 residues. The CDR3 loop is CAISSGRDIYEQYF. CDR3 nucleotides: TGTGCCATTTCTAGCGGGAGAGATATTTACGAGCAGTACTTC.

This chain connects TRBV28 to TRBJ2-1; 13 bases agree with TRBD2. This CDR3 spans 15 amino acids. The V and J ends lost 3 bases and 4 bases, in that order; junction bases with no gene match: 0. Germline CDR1 reads MDHEN; CDR2 reads SYDVKM. The CDR3 reads CASSLGLAGYNEQFF. CDR3 bases: TGTGCCAGCAGTTTGGGACTAGCGGGATACAATGAGCAGTTCTTC.